This entry features one T cell receptor beta chain sequence. The antigen is undetermined. The length of the CDR3 is 16 residues. The V gene lost 3 bases and the J gene lost 0 bases, with 14 bases spanning the gap. CDR1 LNHDA and CDR2 SQIVND come from the germline V gene (reference sequence). This sample was taken from a study of T cell responses to AZD1222 COVID-19 vaccine. Study-wide findings and caveats: Baseline seropositives among AZD1222 recipients totaled only six or seven. Possibly, clonal diversity was underestimated; donors were largely white British and included more females. Repertoires in all cases were sampled only once the peak T cell response had passed.

The table came from immunoSEQ multiplex PCR; TCRdb's copy has only in-frame clones and leaves some out. The table lists about 84,000 clones, 70% to 90% of them singletons. The clonotype was recovered from an adult who received the AZD1222 COVID-19 vaccine. The J gene is TRBJ1-1, the V gene TRBV19; D is possibly TRBD1 (6 bases). The sample here was peripheral blood, taken 28 days after the second AZD1222 dose. The CDR3 DNA reads TGTGCCAGTAGTATGGGCGACAGGCCCTTGAACACTGAAGCTTTCTTT. It encodes CASSMGDRPLNTEAFF. Drawing the rest from reference TRBV19 and TRBJ1-1, the complete variable domain is DGGITQSPKYLFRKEGQNVTLSCEQNLNHDAMYWYRQDPGQGLRLIYYSQIVNDFQKGDIAEGYSVSREKKESFPLTVTSAQKNPTAFYLCASSMGDRPLNTEAFFGQGTRLTVV.